The 9 T cell receptor beta chains below were found in one sample sequenced in a study of T cell responses to AZD1222 COVID-19 vaccine. Produced via immunoSEQ multiplex PCR; TCRdb's table is partial and in-frame only. Among 110,000 or so clones, around 90% were seen once, and the ten largest hold 3.5%. The sequencing used peripheral blood, collected 28 days after the second AZD1222 dose. These receptors were taken from an adult who received the AZD1222 COVID-19 vaccine.

J is TRBJ2-7 and V is TRBV30, with TRBD2 identical over 8 bases. Trimming took 1 base from V and 2 from J; bases not matched to a gene: 22. The CDR3 consists of 20 residues. The germline gives CDR1 GTSNPN, CDR2 SVGIG (reference sequence). CDR3 nucleotide sequence: TGTGCCTGGAGTGACTCCCCCTGGTTGGTTCGGCGGGAGGAGGCCTACGAGCAGTACTTC. Translating it yields CAWSDSPWLVRREEAYEQYF.

This CDR3 reads CASSKVSGAETQYF. The CDR3 nucleotides read TGTGCCAGCAGCAAAGTATCGGGAGCGGAGACCCAGTACTTC. The chain uses TRBV21-1 and TRBJ2-5; whether TRBD2, the table's D call, matches the DNA was not checked. TRBV21-1 is described as a pseudogene. This CDR3 comprises 14 residues.

In the case of this clone: The sample carries other DNA sequences with the same CDR3. This chain connects TRBV12-3 or TRBV12-4 to TRBJ1-1; tentatively, D is TRBD1 (5 bases). V gave up 3 bases and J gave up 4 bases, with 9 bases separating them. The CDR3 length is 13 residues. The CDR3 bases are TGTGCCAGCAGTTTGGGGGGGGGCACTGAAGCTTTCTTT. Amino acids: CASSLGGGTEAFF.

This chain joins TRBV30 and TRBJ2-1, with 11 bases that match TRBD2. Trimming removed 8 bases from V and 8 bases from J; junction bases left unmatched: 14. Germline-derived CDR1 and CDR2 are GTSNPN and SVGIG (reference sequence). There are 15 residues in the CDR3. The CDR3 bases are TGTGCCGGACGAAAAGAACTAGCGGGAGTCCATGAGCAGTTCTTC. Its protein product is CAGRKELAGVHEQFF.

The chain links TRBV2 to TRBJ1-1; D gene unclear. V was cut by 4 bases and J by 6 bases, with 6 bases left in between. CDR3 length: 11 amino acids. Germline V gene sequence: CDR1 SNHLY, CDR2 FYNNEI. CDR3 sequence reads: CASSAESEAFF. CDR3 coding DNA: TGTGCCAGCAGTGCTGAGTCTGAAGCTTTCTTT.

This clone was counted a single time. The chain employs TRBV9 and TRBJ1-3; 10 bases are a match to TRBD1. The CDR3 covers 21 residues. Germline trimming cut 0 bases from V and 0 bases from J; bases unmatched to any gene: 15. Germline-derived CDR1 and CDR2 are SGDLS and YYNGEE. CDR3 nucleotide sequence: TGTGCCAGCAGCGTAGCTACTATGGACAGGGGGGCCGGTTACTCTGGAAACACCATATATTTT. Protein sequence: CASSVATMDRGAGYSGNTIYF.

V is TRBV4-2 and J is TRBJ2-3; possibly TRBD1 for D (6 bases). Germline V CDR1 and CDR2: LGHNA, YNFKEQ. V gave up 2 bases and J gave up 2 bases, with 14 bases separating them. This CDR3 is built from 16 residues. Here the CDR3 reads CASSQNQGPDTDTQYF. As DNA, the CDR3 is TGTGCCAGCAGCCAAAACCAGGGGCCCGACACAGATACGCAGTATTTT.

V gene TRBV2 combines with J gene TRBJ1-2; no clear D gene. The V end lost 1 base, the J end lost 5 bases, and 8 bases lay between the germline ends. The germline gives CDR1 SNHLY, CDR2 FYNNEI. The CDR3 has 13 amino acids. CDR3 nucleotide sequence: TGTGCCAGCAGTGAAGGCGGAAAATATGGCTACACCTTC. This encodes CASSEGGKYGYTF.

This chain connects TRBV4-3 to TRBJ2-1, with 7 bases aligning to TRBD2. There are 18 residues in the CDR3. The ends lost 0 bases at V and 0 bases at J; junction bases unmatched: 8. The germline CDR1 and CDR2 sequences are LGHNA and YSLEER. The CDR3 nucleotides read TGCGCCAGCAGCCAAGAAAACGGAGCGGGGACCTCCTACAATGAGCAGTTCTTC. Translated: CASSQENGAGTSYNEQFF.